This TCR beta chain stems from a study of regulatory T cells. This CDR3 spans 15 amino acids. V was pared by 6 bases and J by 5 bases, with 10 bases of the junction left unmatched. Germline lookup yields CDR1 MDHEN and CDR2 SYDVKM. Findings and caveats of the study: In patients, unique TRB V-J pairs were restricted and V/J usage skewed, especially in Tregs. In CD3G-deficient patients, conventional CD4+ T cells were enriched for hydrophobic CDR3 residues at positions 6 and 7.

Regarding this clone: Its antigen is unidentified.

The primer mix had 52 TRBV and 13 TRBJ primers. Some clones are missing from TCRdb's copy, which holds only in-frame ones; the method was immunoSEQ multiplex PCR. The sample yields tens of thousands of clones, more than 85% seen once. At testing, patients were 2 to 39 years old, with reduced naive and increased memory T-cell proportions. Regulatory (CD25-high CD127-low) and conventional (CD25-low CD127-high) CD4+ T cells were sorted separately. Sequencing input: conventional CD4+ T cells sorted from blood. The chain is built from TRBV28 and TRBJ2-3, with TRBD2 identical over 8 bases. This clonotype was obtained from a child aged 2-15 years with CD3G deficiency. CDR3 nucleotide sequence: TGTGCCAGCAGCACACCGGGACTAGGGCAAGATACGCAGTATTTT. This encodes CASSTPGLGQDTQYF. Full variable domain (remainder filled in from reference TRBV28 and TRBJ2-3): DVKVTQSSRYLVKRTGEKVFLECVQDMDHENMFWYRQDPGLGLRLIYFSYDVKMKEKGDIPEGYSVSREKKERFSLILESASTNQTSMYLCASSTPGLGQDTQYFGPGTRLTVL.